A selection of T cell receptor beta chains follows, all from one sample in a study of blood T cell repertoires in COVID-19. Clones were read by immunoSEQ multiplex PCR, and TCRdb kept only the in-frame ones, dropping some. The table records approximately 230,000 clones, approximately 90% of them present only once. The source material was peripheral blood. These receptors all come from a young woman with COVID-19, enrolled during active disease. Each CDR3 is given with its conserved first and last residue. D genes are given only for firm matches. Expanded clones get a size class; other rows say once, few or many, or leave the size out.

j_call	clone_size	v_call	d_call	cdr3_nt	cdr3_aa
TRBJ2-1	few	TRBV3-1/TRBV3-2	TRBD2	TGTGCCAGCAGCCAAGTGCGAGCGGGAGTTGGCAATGAGCAGTTCTTC	CASSQVRAGVGNEQFF
TRBJ1-6	-	TRBV12-5	TRBD1	TGTGCTAGTTCGACAGGGGGAGGTAATTCACCCCTCCACTTT	CASSTGGGNSPLHF
TRBJ2-1	-	TRBV24-1	-	TGTGCCACCAGTAGTCCATTTCGTGGCGGGGACTACAATGAGCAGTTCTTC	CATSSPFRGGDYNEQFF
TRBJ1-1	-	TRBV29-1	-	TGCAGCGTCGGTAGGGGCGAAACTGAAGCTTTCTTT	CSVGRGETEAFF
TRBJ1-1	-	TRBV2	-	TGTGCCAGCCTACCAGACAGCGATAACACTGAAGCTTTCTTT	CASLPDSDNTEAFF
TRBJ2-2	-	TRBV7-9	-	TGTGCCAGCAGCTTAGAGCCGAACACCGGGGAGCTGTTTTTT	CASSLEPNTGELFF
TRBJ1-2	-	TRBV10-3	-	TGTGCCATCAGTGAGTCGAGTGGCTACACCTTC	CAISESSGYTF
TRBJ1-2	-	TRBV4-1	-	TGCGCCAGCAGCCAAGAGGGGCTGTCGGGTGGCTACACCTTC	CASSQEGLSGGYTF
TRBJ2-5	-	TRBV6-2/TRBV6-3	TRBD1	TGTGCCAGCAGTCTGCTTGGGGACAGTAAGGGGCAAGAGACCCAGTACTTC	CASSLLGDSKGQETQYF
TRBJ2-1	few	TRBV15	TRBD2	TGTGCCACCAGCAGAGATACTATCGTGGGGACTACCTACAATGAGCAGTTCTTC	CATSRDTIVGTTYNEQFF
TRBJ2-1	-	TRBV27	-	TGTGCCAGCAGATTCGTAGCGAACTACAATGAGCAGTTCTTC	CASRFVANYNEQFF
TRBJ2-1	-	TRBV6-5	-	TGTGCCAGCACTCCCCAGGGACACTACAATGAGCAGTTCTTC	CASTPQGHYNEQFF
TRBJ1-2	-	TRBV18	TRBD1	TGTGCCAGCTCCGGGACAGGTGGTGACTATGGCTACACCTTC	CASSGTGGDYGYTF
TRBJ2-3	-	TRBV7-8	TRBD1	TGTGCCAGCAGCTTGCAGGGGGATACTAGCACAGATACGCAGTATTTT	CASSLQGDTSTDTQYF
TRBJ2-2	-	TRBV11-2	-	TGTGCCAGCAGCTTAGGGGGGCCCGGGGAGCTGTTTTTT	CASSLGGPGELFF
TRBJ2-5	-	TRBV5-1	TRBD2	TGCGCCAGCACTAGCGGGGGGCCCGTCATACAAGAGACCCAGTACTTC	CASTSGGPVIQETQYF
TRBJ1-3	-	TRBV2	-	TGTGCCAGCAGTGGAAACAGGCGAGTCGCCATATATTTT	CASSGNRRVAIYF
TRBJ1-5	-	TRBV19	-	TGTGCCAGTAGTACTCAGGGAAACCAGCCCCAGCATTTT	CASSTQGNQPQHF
TRBJ2-3	-	TRBV6-2/TRBV6-3	TRBD2	TGTGCCAGCAGTTTACCGTACGGGGGGGCGAAAGATACGCAGTATTTT	CASSLPYGGAKDTQYF
TRBJ1-1	-	TRBV27	-	TGTGCCAGCAGGCAAGGGAGGGGCACTGAAGCTTTCTTT	CASRQGRGTEAFF
TRBJ2-2	-	TRBV10-1	TRBD2	TGCGCCACCTCTAGCGGGGCCGAGAACACCGGGGAGCTGTTTTTT	CATSSGAENTGELFF
TRBJ2-1	-	TRBV10-1	TRBD2	TGCGCCAGCAGTGACGTAGCGGGAAAAACCTACAATGAGCAGTTCTTC	CASSDVAGKTYNEQFF
TRBJ1-6	-	TRBV5-1	-	TGCGCCAGCGGACCCGGGAGCTCCTATAATTCACCCCTCCACTTT	CASGPGSSYNSPLHF
TRBJ2-5	few	TRBV9	-	TGTGCCAGCAGCGTTGGAGGGTCGGAAGTAGGGGAGACCCAGTACTTC	CASSVGGSEVGETQYF
TRBJ1-6	few	TRBV6-6	TRBD1	TGTGCCAGCAGAGGGACAGGAGGTTCACCCCTCCACTTT	CASRGTGGSPLHF
TRBJ2-2	-	TRBV2	-	TGTGCCAGCACCGAAGGCAGGGCGGCCGGGGAGCTGTTTTTT	CASTEGRAAGELFF
TRBJ2-1	few	TRBV27	-	TGTGCCAGCAGTTTAATGGGCTCCACTGAGCAGTTCTTC	CASSLMGSTEQFF
TRBJ2-1	once	TRBV5-5	-	TGTGCCAGCAGCCGCTGGACGCAGGGTAGGAATGAGCAGTTCTTC	CASSRWTQGRNEQFF
TRBJ1-1	few	TRBV18	TRBD1	TGTGCCAGCTCACCAGCTGAACAGGGGGCGAGCACTGAAGCTTTCTTT	CASSPAEQGASTEAFF
TRBJ1-1	-	TRBV28	-	TGTGCCAGCAGCCTTAGTGGCAGGGCGAACACTGAAGCTTTCTTT	CASSLSGRANTEAFF
TRBJ2-1	-	TRBV6-2/TRBV6-3	-	TGTGCCAGCATCCCTCAGGGGTCCTACAATGAGCAGTTCTTC	CASIPQGSYNEQFF
TRBJ1-2	once	TRBV6-6	-	TGTGCCAGCAATTTGGGGCAGCTGCTTAACTATGGCTACACCTTC	CASNLGQLLNYGYTF
TRBJ1-2	-	TRBV12-3/TRBV12-4	TRBD1	TGTGCCAGCAGTCCAGGACAGGGCTATGGCTACACCTTC	CASSPGQGYGYTF
TRBJ1-3	-	TRBV5-6	-	TGTGCCAGCAGCCTACGGGGGTTAGGTGGAAACACCATATATTTT	CASSLRGLGGNTIYF
TRBJ2-1	-	TRBV7-9	-	TGTGCCAGCAGCTTCGAATCAGCGGAGTTCTTC	CASSFESAEFF